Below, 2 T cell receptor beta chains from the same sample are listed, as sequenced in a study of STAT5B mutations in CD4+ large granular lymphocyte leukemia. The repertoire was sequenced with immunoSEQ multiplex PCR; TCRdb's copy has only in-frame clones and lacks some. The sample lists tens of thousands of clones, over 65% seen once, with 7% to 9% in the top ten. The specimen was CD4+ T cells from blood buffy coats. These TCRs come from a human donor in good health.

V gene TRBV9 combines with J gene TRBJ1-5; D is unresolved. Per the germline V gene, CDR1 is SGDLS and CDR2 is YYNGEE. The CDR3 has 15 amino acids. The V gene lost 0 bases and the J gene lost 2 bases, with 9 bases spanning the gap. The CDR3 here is CASSVEPGGNQPQHF. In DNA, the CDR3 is TGTGCCAGCAGCGTAGAACCCGGGGGCAATCAGCCCCAGCATTTT.

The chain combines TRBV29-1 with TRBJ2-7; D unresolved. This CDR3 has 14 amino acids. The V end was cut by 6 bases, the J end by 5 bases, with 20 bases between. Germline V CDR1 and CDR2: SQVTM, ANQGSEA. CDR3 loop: CSVASFKGNHEQYF. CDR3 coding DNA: TGCAGCGTCGCCTCCTTCAAGGGAAACCACGAGCAGTACTTC.